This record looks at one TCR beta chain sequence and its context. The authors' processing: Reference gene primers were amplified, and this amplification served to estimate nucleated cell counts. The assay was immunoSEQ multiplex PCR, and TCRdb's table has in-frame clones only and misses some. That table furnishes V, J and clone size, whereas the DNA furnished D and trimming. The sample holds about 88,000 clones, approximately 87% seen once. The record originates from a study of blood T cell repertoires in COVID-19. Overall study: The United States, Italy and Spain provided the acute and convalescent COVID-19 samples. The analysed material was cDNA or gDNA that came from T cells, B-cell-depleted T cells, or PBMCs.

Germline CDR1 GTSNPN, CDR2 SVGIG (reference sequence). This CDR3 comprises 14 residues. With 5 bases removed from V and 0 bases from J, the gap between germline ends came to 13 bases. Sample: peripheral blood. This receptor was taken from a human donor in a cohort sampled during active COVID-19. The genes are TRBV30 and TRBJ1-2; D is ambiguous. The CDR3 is CAWAGSVANYGYTF. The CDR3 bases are TGTGCCTGGGCCGGGTCGGTTGCTAACTATGGCTACACCTTC.